These 7 T cell receptor beta chains were all obtained from the same sample, sequenced in a study of PD-L1 blockade in urothelial cancer. Sample time point: peripheral blood 6 weeks after treatment start. Assay used: immunoSEQ multiplex PCR; TCRdb lists only in-frame clones, some missing. The repertoire holds 35,000 to 40,000 clones, with 65% to 90% as singletons. Sample: PBMCs, taken around atezolizumab (anti-PD-L1) treatment. These receptors all stem from a man in his 60s with urothelial cancer.

The rearrangement links TRBV2 to TRBJ1-5; 9 bases are shared with TRBD1. The CDR3 covers 16 residues. Germline V gene data show CDR1 as SNHLY and CDR2 as FYNNEI. The ends lost 5 bases at V and 6 bases at J; junction bases unmatched: 11. The DNA for the CDR3 is TGTGCCAGCAGTTCCCAGCCGACAGGGGGGGGTCAGCCCCAGCATTTT. Translating it yields CASSSQPTGGGQPQHF.

The chain couples TRBV5-4 to TRBJ2-2; D gene unclear. CDR3 size: 14 residues. The germline gives CDR1 SGHNT, CDR2 YYREEE (reference sequence). V was pared by 4 bases and J by 4 bases, with 11 bases between. The CDR3 sequence: CASSQLKSTGELFF. CDR3 DNA sequence: TGTGCCAGCAGCCAACTGAAAAGCACCGGGGAGCTGTTTTTT.

This clone was picked up one time. The V gene is TRBV6-5, the J gene TRBJ2-1; TRBD2 aligns across 10 bases. V lost 2 bases and J lost 4; bases outside the gene matches: 5. This CDR3 is built from 16 residues. Germline CDR1 MNHEY, CDR2 SVGAGI. This CDR3 is CASSYASGSGYNEQFF. DNA of the CDR3: TGTGCCAGCAGTTACGCTAGCGGGAGTGGGTACAATGAGCAGTTCTTC.

The chain recombines TRBV10-1 with TRBJ1-4, with 8 positions matching TRBD1. Germline trimming cut 7 bases from V and 2 bases from J; bases unmatched to any gene: 9. The CDR3 sequence is 16 residues long. The germline CDR1 and CDR2 sequences are WNHNN and SYGVQD (reference sequence). For the CDR3, the DNA is TGCGCCAGCATTAAACAGGGGGACCGCACTAATGAAAAACTGTTTTTT. Translating it yields CASIKQGDRTNEKLFF.

This rearrangement joins TRBV7-2 to TRBJ1-1; no firm D call. CDR1 SGHTA and CDR2 FQGNSA come from the germline V gene. The CDR3 extends over 14 amino acids. The V gene lost 2 bases and the J gene lost 0 bases, with 7 bases spanning the gap. Here the CDR3 reads CASSLKRVNTEAFF. The DNA of the CDR3 is TGTGCCAGCAGCTTAAAGCGAGTGAACACTGAAGCTTTCTTT.

The chain joins TRBV28 to TRBJ2-7, with 9 bases identical to TRBD1. V dropped 6 bases and J dropped 4; count of bases not matched to a gene: 10. Looked up from germline, CDR1 is MDHEN and CDR2 is SYDVKM. This CDR3 is 15 amino acids long. For the CDR3, the DNA is TGTGCCAGCAGCCTCGGGACAGGGAAATCATACGAGCAGTACTTC. Translation gives CASSLGTGKSYEQYF. Filled out from reference TRBV28 and TRBJ2-7, the complete variable domain reads DVKVTQSSRYLVKRTGEKVFLECVQDMDHENMFWYRQDPGLGLRLIYFSYDVKMKEKGDIPEGYSVSREKKERFSLILESASTNQTSMYLCASSLGTGKSYEQYFGPGTRLTVT.

V and J are TRBV6-6 and TRBJ1-2; D possibly corresponds to TRBD1 (6 bases). The CDR3 length is 15 residues. CDR1 MNHNY and CDR2 SVGAGI come from the germline V gene (reference sequence). V lost 0 bases and J 5 bases, leaving 13 bases between the germline ends. The CDR3 loop is CASSYSWGREYGYTF. The CDR3 nucleotides are TGTGCCAGCAGTTACTCGTGGGGGCGCGAGTATGGCTACACCTTC.